The source of this T cell receptor beta chain is a study of blood T cell repertoires in COVID-19 (TCRdb year 2020). Regarding the complete study: Samples from collaborators originated in the United States, Italy and Spain and spanned both the acute and convalescent phases of COVID-19. The dataset comprised deeply sampled blood TCRbeta repertoires from subjects exposed to, actively infected with, or recovered from COVID-19. The repertoires were made available in a free public database intended to serve as a resource for research on the immune response to SARS-CoV-2. Samples came from the ongoing ImmuneRACE study (first 160 participants) plus 1,254 subjects from 6 global collaborators. Where available, HLA class I and class II types were obtained from metadata supplied by the sample provider rather than from assay-based typing. Sample metadata almost always included a de-identified subject ID, COVID-19 status, age in years and sex. The prospective study material was composed of cDNA or gDNA derived from T cells, B-cell-depleted T cells, or PBMCs. Overall study results and their limits: Clinical and demographic metadata were provided uncurated, with the amount varying by source and participant.

Deletion took 0 bases off V and 1 base off J, with a span of 7 bases between the germline ends. From its cysteine to its phenylalanine, the CDR3 spans 14 amino acids. The entry retains the CDR3 DNA only, 42 bases that are in frame from base 1. The germline V gene encodes CDR1 SGDLS and CDR2 YYNGEE. A word on this clone: What antigen it recognizes has not been identified. No much larger clone exists at a distance of one base, and base qualities are not known.

Samples from volunteer blood donors who had recovered from COVID-19 were contributed by a second Seattle source. The collaborating institutions used their own protocols to collect whole blood in K2EDTA tubes. For TCRbeta analysis, collaborator samples were shipped as frozen whole blood, as isolated PBMCs, or as DNA extracted from either sample type. TCRbeta CDR3 regions were amplified from genomic DNA using the immunoSEQ Assay, a bias-controlled multiplex PCR. On the study's bioinformatics: Nucleated cell counts per sample were estimated from amplification of reference gene primers within the assay. To quantify the absolute abundance of each unique TCRbeta CDR3 rearrangement, sequence reads were collapsed and filtered. For each sample, productive Simpson clonality was calculated by taking the square root of Simpson's diversity index across productive rearrangements. This immuneACCESS table, as held by TCRdb, lists in-frame sequences with V and J called but not all clones. Of the missing ones, under half trace to an unresolved V gene in checked studies; the others have no known cause. That table is the source of V, J and clone size, and D and trimming were worked out from the DNA. This sample holds 200,000 to 300,000 clones; around 87% were observed only once. The ten largest clones represent 7.2% of the sample.

The source is a man in his sixties who had recovered from COVID-19. Here the chain combines TRBV9 and TRBJ1-1, with the D segment identity uncertain. The sample consisted of peripheral blood. The sequenced DNA: TGTGCCAGCAGCGTAGATATCAGGAACACTGAAGCTTTCTTT. The translation is CASSVDIRNTEAFF.